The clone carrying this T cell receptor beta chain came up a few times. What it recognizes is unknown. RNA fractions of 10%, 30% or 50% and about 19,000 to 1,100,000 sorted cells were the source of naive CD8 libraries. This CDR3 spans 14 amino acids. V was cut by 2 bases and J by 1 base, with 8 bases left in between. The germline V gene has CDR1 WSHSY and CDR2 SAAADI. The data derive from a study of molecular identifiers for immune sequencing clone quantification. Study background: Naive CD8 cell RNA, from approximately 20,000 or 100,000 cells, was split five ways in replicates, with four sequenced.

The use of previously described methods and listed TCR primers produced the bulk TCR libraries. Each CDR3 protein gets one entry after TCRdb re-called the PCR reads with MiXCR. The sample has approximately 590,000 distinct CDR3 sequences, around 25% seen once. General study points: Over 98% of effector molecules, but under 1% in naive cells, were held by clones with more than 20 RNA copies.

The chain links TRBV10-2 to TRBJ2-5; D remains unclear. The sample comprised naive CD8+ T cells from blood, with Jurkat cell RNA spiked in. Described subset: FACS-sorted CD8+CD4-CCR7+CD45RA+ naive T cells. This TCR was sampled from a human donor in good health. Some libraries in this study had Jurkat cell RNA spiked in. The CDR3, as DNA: TGCGCCAGCAGTGAGAGTCAGCCCCAAGAGACCCAGTACTTC. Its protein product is CASSESQPQETQYF.